These 32 T cell receptor beta chains were all obtained from the same sample, sequenced in a study of Ad26.COV2.S vaccination and SARS-CoV-2 variants. The treatment: 15 to 20 received Ad26.COV2.S at low or high dose, single or two shots; about 5 received placebo; per-sample allocation not given. Day 63 following the first vaccine or placebo injection was when the samples were taken. Only in-frame clones appear in the TCRdb table, and some are missing; sequencing was by immunoSEQ multiplex PCR. The sample records about 320,000 clones, around four fifths being singletons. Sequenced material: peripheral blood, taken in a trial of Ad26.COV2.S vaccine versus placebo. These receptors were taken from a person between 18 and 59 years old who received the Ad26.COV2.S COVID-19 vaccine or a placebo.

This sequence joins TRBV7-2 and TRBJ1-4, with 7 positions matching TRBD1. Germline assignment: CDR1 SGHTA and CDR2 FQGNSA. The J segment lost 8 bases and the V segment lost 2 bases, leaving 5 bases of the junction unmatched. This CDR3 region has 14 residues. The CDR3 region is CASSLSRTGEKLFF. Here the CDR3 DNA reads TGTGCCAGCAGCTTATCTCGGACAGGAGAAAAACTGTTTTTT. The full variable domain, rest sourced from reference TRBV7-2 and TRBJ1-4, is GAGVSQSPSNKVTEKGKDVELRCDPISGHTALYWYRQSLGQGLEFLIYFQGNSAPDKSGLPSDRFSAERTGGSVSTLTIQRTQQEDSAVYLCASSLSRTGEKLFFGSGTQLSVL.

V is TRBV11-2 and J is TRBJ1-5; D possibly corresponds to TRBD1 (6 bases). Germline CDR1 reads SGHAT; CDR2 reads FQNNGV. CDR3 length: 15 residues. V gave up 1 base and J gave up 6 bases, with 13 bases separating them. CDR3 region: CASSLVNRASQPQHF. DNA of the CDR3: TGTGCCAGCAGCTTAGTTAACAGGGCGAGTCAGCCCCAGCATTTT. The full variable domain, completed using reference TRBV11-2 and TRBJ1-5, is EAGVAQSPRYKIIEKRQSVAFWCNPISGHATLYWYQQILGQGPKLLIQFQNNGVVDDSQLPKDRFSAERLKGVDSTLKIQPAKLEDSAVYLCASSLVNRASQPQHFGDGTRLSIL.

The chain recombines TRBV9 with TRBJ2-1; TRBD1 is a possible D gene (6 bases). V lost 1 base and J lost 2, with 25 bases in between. Germline V gene lookup returns CDR1 SGDLS and CDR2 YYNGEE. This CDR3 is 20 amino acids long. This CDR3 reads CASSVQGSLFLSTTYNEQFF. CDR3 nucleotides: TGTGCCAGCAGCGTACAGGGGAGTCTTTTCCTCAGTACCACCTACAATGAGCAGTTCTTC. The full variable domain, rest sourced from reference TRBV9 and TRBJ2-1, is DSGVTQTPKHLITATGQRVTLRCSPRSGDLSVYWYQQSLDQGLQFLIQYYNGEERAKGNILERFSAQQFPDLHSELNLSSLELGDSALYFCASSVQGSLFLSTTYNEQFFGPGTRLTVL.

This clone has only one observation. The V gene is TRBV19, the J gene TRBJ2-5; unclear D gene. The germline V gene has CDR1 LNHDA and CDR2 SQIVND (reference sequence). The CDR3 covers 15 residues. The V gene lost 5 bases and the J gene lost 1 base, with 14 bases spanning the gap. The CDR3 DNA reads as TGTGCCAGTAGTCCTGGAGAAGGCGTCCAAGAGACCCAGTACTTC. Its protein is CASSPGEGVQETQYF.

Here the CDR3 reads CASSELLGGASTGELFF. CDR3 bases: TGTGCCAGCAGTGAATTGCTCGGGGGAGCCAGTACCGGGGAGCTGTTTTTT. This chain connects TRBV2 to TRBJ2-2; perhaps TRBD2 as D (6 bases). Trimming took off 2 bases at V and 5 bases at J, with 18 bases between the two ends. The length of the CDR3 is 17 residues. Germline assignment: CDR1 SNHLY and CDR2 FYNNEI.

The V gene is TRBV2, the J gene TRBJ1-5; no reliable D call. Germline assignment: CDR1 SNHLY and CDR2 FYNNEI. V dropped 6 bases and J dropped 2 bases, with 8 bases sitting between them. The CDR3 spans 13 residues. The DNA for the CDR3 is TGTGCCAGCAGAGTAAGGGGCAATCAGCCCCAGCATTTT. This translates into CASRVRGNQPQHF.

This CDR3 is CASSQETSGGHTDTQYF. The CDR3 DNA follows: TGCGCCAGCAGCCAAGAGACTAGCGGGGGACACACAGATACGCAGTATTTT. The chain uses TRBV4-1 and TRBJ2-3; TRBD2 matches at 12 bases. The ends lost 0 bases at V and 2 bases at J; junction bases unmatched: 3. Germline assignment: CDR1 MGHRA and CDR2 YSYEKL. The CDR3 is 17 residues long.

This clone has just a few counts. The chain carries TRBV5-7 and TRBJ2-2; 8 bases are a match to TRBD2. TRBV5-7 is noted as an ORF with a role that remains uncertain. The V and J ends lost 1 base and 5 bases, in that order; junction bases with no gene match: 7. The CDR3 is 16 amino acids. The CDR3 sequence is CASSLCLSGGTGELFF. The DNA of the CDR3 is TGTGCCAGCAGCTTGTGCCTCTCGGGGGGGACCGGGGAGCTGTTTTTT.

The chain employs TRBV11-3 and TRBJ2-7, with TRBD1 identical over 7 bases. This CDR3 comprises 14 residues. V gave up 5 bases and J gave up 5 bases; unmatched junction bases: 9. Germline loops: CDR1 SGHNT, CDR2 YENEEA. The CDR3 bases are TGTGCCAGCAGCACGCGACAGGGATTGGACGAGCAGTACTTC. Protein sequence: CASSTRQGLDEQYF. The full variable domain, with the rest looked up from reference TRBV11-3 and TRBJ2-7, is EAGVVQSPRYKIIEKKQPVAFWCNPISGHNTLYWYLQNLGQGPELLIRYENEEAVDDSQLPKDRFSAERLKGVDSTLKIQPAELGDSAVYLCASSTRQGLDEQYFGPGTRLTVT.

The chain carries TRBV6-5 and TRBJ2-7; a weak D match, TRBD1 (5 bases). This CDR3 is 15 amino acids long. Germline-derived CDR1 and CDR2 are MNHEY and SVGAGI. Trimming left V 6 bases short and J 4 bases short, with 19 bases between. In DNA, the CDR3 is TGTGCCAGCAGGGGGCTATCAGTATGGACATACGAGCAGTACTTC. Its translation: CASRGLSVWTYEQYF.

This clone was recorded only once. The chain recombines TRBV14 with TRBJ2-7; no definite D call. The germline CDR1 and CDR2 sequences are SGHDN and FVKESK. V dropped 0 bases and J dropped 2 bases, with 17 bases sitting between them. The length of the CDR3 is 17 residues. Here the CDR3 reads CASSQDIADRSPYEQYF. The CDR3 DNA is TGTGCCAGCAGCCAAGATATCGCGGACCGTAGCCCCTACGAGCAGTACTTC. The full variable domain, its missing parts supplied by reference TRBV14 and TRBJ2-7, is EAGVTQFPSHSVIEKGQTVTLRCDPISGHDNLYWYRRVMGKEIKFLLHFVKESKQDESGMPNNRFLAERTGGTYSTLKVQPAELEDSGVYFCASSQDIADRSPYEQYFGPGTRLTVT.

This clone was detected only a few times. V is TRBV4-2 and J is TRBJ1-2; D perhaps matches TRBD1 (6 bases). Germline assignment: CDR1 LGHNA and CDR2 YNFKEQ. The CDR3 sequence is 17 residues long. V dropped 0 bases and J dropped 7 bases, with 21 bases sitting between them. CDR3 protein: CASSQDLVVQGRSGYTF. The CDR3 coding sequence is TGTGCCAGCAGCCAAGATTTAGTCGTACAGGGAAGAAGTGGCTACACCTTC.

This clone was recorded only once. The chain combines TRBV7-9 with TRBJ2-1, with 11 bases lining up with TRBD1. Germline V lookup: CDR1 SEHNR, CDR2 FQNEAQ (reference sequence). V shed 3 bases and J 1 base; nucleotides not matched to a gene: 5. CDR3 size: 17 residues. The DNA of the CDR3 is TGTGCCAGCAGCTTCGGACAGGGGGCTTGGTCCTACAATGAGCAGTTCTTC. It is translated as CASSFGQGAWSYNEQFF.

V and J are TRBV27 and TRBJ2-7, with 7 bases identical to TRBD2. The V gene end was trimmed by 1 base and the J gene end by 5 bases; junction bases not matched to a gene: 5. The germline V gene encodes CDR1 MNHEY and CDR2 SMNVEV (reference sequence). The CDR3 length is 14 residues. Written as DNA, the CDR3 is TGTGCCAGCAGTTTATTAGGTAGCGGGCACGAGCAGTACTTC. Amino acid sequence: CASSLLGSGHEQYF.

The genes are TRBV7-9 and TRBJ1-2; 8 bases fit TRBD1. CDR1 and CDR2 from the germline V gene are SEHNR and FQNEAQ (reference sequence). The CDR3 is 11 amino acids. Trimming took 7 bases from V and 8 from J; bases not matched to a gene: 3. This CDR3 is CASTDRGGYTF. CDR3 coding DNA: TGTGCCAGCACCGACAGGGGAGGCTACACCTTC.

V and J are TRBV9 and TRBJ1-4; a possible D gene is TRBD1 (5 bases). There are 16 residues in the CDR3. CDR1 is SGDLS, CDR2 YYNGEE, per germline. With 0 bases removed from V and 0 bases from J, the gap between germline ends came to 9 bases. The CDR3 DNA follows: TGTGCCAGCAGCGTAGGGGGAGGGGCAACTAATGAAAAACTGTTTTTT. Translated, it gives CASSVGGGATNEKLFF.

The rearrangement joins TRBV19 to TRBJ2-5; no firm D call. The CDR3 is made up of 13 amino acids. Germline V CDR1 and CDR2: LNHDA, SQIVND (reference sequence). The ends were cut back, 7 bases at V and 5 bases at J, with 14 bases in the middle. CDR3 loop: CASTHGVGETQYF. CDR3 in DNA: TGTGCCAGTACGCACGGAGTAGGCGAGACCCAGTACTTC. Full variable domain (outside the CDR3, taken from reference TRBV19 and TRBJ2-5): DGGITQSPKYLFRKEGQNVTLSCEQNLNHDAMYWYRQDPGQGLRLIYYSQIVNDFQKGDIAEGYSVSREKKESFPLTVTSAQKNPTAFYLCASTHGVGETQYFGPGTRLLVL.

Note on this clone: Other nucleotide sequences from this sample produce the same CDR3. The rearrangement joins TRBV6-5 to TRBJ1-1; weak D call: TRBD1 (6 bases). Trimming pared 5 bases from V and 0 bases from J, leaving 10 bases between. There are 14 residues in the CDR3. Germline V gives CDR1 MNHEY, CDR2 SVGAGI. The CDR3: CASSLTGMNTEAFF. CDR3 nucleotide sequence: TGTGCCAGCAGTCTGACAGGCATGAACACTGAAGCTTTCTTT.

The J gene is TRBJ1-6, the V gene TRBV10-2; TRBD1 agrees at 7 bases. The CDR3 is made up of 13 amino acids. Germline CDR1 is WSHSY and CDR2 is SAAADI. V was clipped by 7 bases and J by 7 bases; unmatched bases: 4. CDR3 coding DNA: TGCGCCAGCACCGGGACAGCCAATTCACCCCTCCACTTT. Translated, it gives CASTGTANSPLHF.

This clone was recorded once. The V gene is TRBV7-2, the J gene TRBJ2-7; D assignment may be TRBD1 or TRBD2 (5 bases each). The germline gives CDR1 SGHTA, CDR2 FQGNSA. The CDR3 spans 16 residues. V shed 2 bases and J shed 3 bases, with 17 bases lying between them. The CDR3 DNA reads as TGTGCCAGCAGCTTAACGGGAACCCGGGACGGCTACGAGCAGTACTTC. Translated: CASSLTGTRDGYEQYF.

The rearrangement links TRBV18 to TRBJ2-7; 8 nucleotides align to TRBD1. This CDR3 is 16 amino acids long. Germline V gene sequence: CDR1 KGHSH, CDR2 LQKENI. Losses at the gene ends were 2 bases for V and 2 bases for J; bases not matched to a gene: 8. The CDR3 spells CASSPTDREATYEQYF. For the CDR3, the DNA is TGTGCCAGCTCACCAACGGACAGGGAGGCTACCTACGAGCAGTACTTC.

The chain joins TRBV11-3 to TRBJ1-1; D is unclear. The CDR3 has 18 residues. Trimming removed 0 bases from V and 0 bases from J, with 17 bases in between. Germline V gives CDR1 SGHNT, CDR2 YENEEA. CDR3 amino acids: CASSLEGPFVEMNTEAFF. CDR3 DNA: TGTGCCAGCAGCTTAGAAGGACCGTTTGTTGAAATGAACACTGAAGCTTTCTTT.

The rearrangement uses TRBV27 and TRBJ1-5, with 9 bases that match TRBD1. The CDR3 consists of 19 residues. Per germline, CDR1 MNHEY and CDR2 SMNVEV (reference sequence). Trimming at V came to 1 base and at J to 6 bases, leaving 16 bases not matched to a gene. Here the CDR3 DNA reads TGTGCCAGCAGTTTATACGGGACAGGGTTTCTTGTAAGGGGTCAGCCCCAGCATTTT. Its translation: CASSLYGTGFLVRGQPQHF.

The J gene is TRBJ1-1, the V gene TRBV19; D call uncertain. CDR3 length: 13 residues. Trimming removed 1 base at V and 5 bases at J, with 8 bases between. Germline V gene data show CDR1 as LNHDA and CDR2 as SQIVND (reference sequence). The CDR3 spells CASSIAQGTEAFF. CDR3 DNA: TGTGCCAGTAGTATAGCCCAAGGGACTGAAGCTTTCTTT.

As for this clone: The identical CDR3 is also encoded by other nucleotide sequences in the sample. The chain combines TRBV7-3 with TRBJ2-5; either TRBD1 or TRBD2 may fit D (7 bases each). Germline V gene lookup returns CDR1 SGHTA and CDR2 FQGTGA. Deletions cut 2 bases from V and 7 bases from J, with 14 bases between. This CDR3 is 14 amino acids long. CDR3 in amino acids: CASSLQGGPGTQYF. CDR3 DNA sequence: TGTGCCAGCAGCTTACAGGGGGGGCCTGGGACCCAGTACTTC.

As regards this clone: A junction boundary mismatches the germline segment, possibly from a read error. The V call is TRBV5-4, the J call TRBJ2-3, with 10 bases lining up with TRBD2. Looked up from germline, CDR1 is SGHNT and CDR2 is YYREEE (reference sequence). The CDR3 extends over 14 amino acids. The CDR3 bases are TGTGCCAGCAGTTGGAGGAACCTAGCGGGGGATATCGCGTTT. Translation: CASSWRNLAGDIAF.

This chain uses TRBV7-9 with TRBJ2-2; D remains ambiguous. CDR1 is SEHNR, CDR2 FQNEAQ, per germline (reference sequence). CDR3 size: 14 residues. Trimming shortened V by 3 bases and J by 6 bases, and 11 bases separated the two germline ends. CDR3 sequence: CASSFVDGPGELFF. CDR3 bases: TGTGCCAGCAGCTTCGTGGACGGCCCCGGGGAGCTGTTTTTT.

The chain employs TRBV9 and TRBJ1-4, with no clear D. Between the trimmed V and J ends, which lost 2 bases and 0 bases, there was a span of 5 bases. Germline CDR1 reads SGDLS; CDR2 reads YYNGEE. The CDR3 is made up of 14 amino acids. The CDR3 here is CASSVGATNEKLFF. The CDR3 DNA reads TGTGCCAGCAGCGTCGGAGCAACTAATGAAAAACTGTTTTTT. The full variable domain, its missing parts supplied by reference TRBV9 and TRBJ1-4, is DSGVTQTPKHLITATGQRVTLRCSPRSGDLSVYWYQQSLDQGLQFLIQYYNGEERAKGNILERFSAQQFPDLHSELNLSSLELGDSALYFCASSVGATNEKLFFGSGTQLSVL.

This sequence joins TRBV6-1 and TRBJ1-2; TRBD1 matches at 11 bases. The V segment lost 3 bases and the J segment 11 bases; nucleotides outside the gene matches: 11. CDR1 and CDR2 (germline): MNHNS, SASEGT. CDR3 length: 15 residues. The CDR3, as DNA: TGTGCCAGCAGTGAGTATCGGACAGGGGGCCTCGGATACACCTTC. This sequence encodes CASSEYRTGGLGYTF.

The chain employs TRBV5-6 and TRBJ2-3; no clear D gene. V was cut by 4 bases and J by 4 bases, with 4 bases left in between. Germline lookup yields CDR1 SGHDT and CDR2 YYEEEE. The CDR3 length is 11 residues. The CDR3: CASSRSDTQYF. The CDR3 bases are TGTGCCAGCAGCCGATCAGATACGCAGTATTTT.

The genes are TRBV28 and TRBJ1-2; TRBD1 is a possible D gene (6 bases). The CDR3 is 13 residues long. V gave up 2 bases and J gave up 7 bases, with 11 bases separating them. Germline-derived CDR1 and CDR2 are MDHEN and SYDVKM. The CDR3 region has the DNA TGTGCCAGCAGTTTACTGGGGGCCCGTGGCTACACCTTC. This sequence encodes CASSLLGARGYTF.

The rearrangement uses TRBV7-9 and TRBJ1-1; a possible D gene is TRBD1 (6 bases). Germline loops: CDR1 SEHNR, CDR2 FQNEAQ (reference sequence). The germline V and J ends were trimmed by 1 base and 3 bases, with 9 bases remaining between them. This CDR3 has 14 residues. CDR3 sequence: CASSLEGGYTEAFF. The CDR3 DNA sequence: TGTGCCAGCAGCTTAGAGGGGGGATACACTGAAGCTTTCTTT.